The sequence of this TCR beta chain was determined in a study of cytomegalovirus exposure and HLA in healthy donors. Study background: From HLA-typed donors, an early data release held 70 million to 95 million unique TCRs.

Germline loops: CDR1 SGHNT, CDR2 YYREEE (reference sequence). Trimming took off 0 bases at V and 0 bases at J, with 7 bases between the two ends. This CDR3 is 16 amino acids long. 13 Jbeta primers and 60 Vbeta primers were used for the PCR. Assay used: immunoSEQ multiplex PCR; TCRdb lists only in-frame clones, some missing. The top ten clones hold approximately 1.3% of a sample with some 190,000 clones, over 70% of them seen once. The V and J genes are TRBV5-4 and TRBJ2-6; no clear D. The specimen sequenced was PBMCs. This sequence originates from a man aged 18-30 years in good health and CMV-seronegative. The DNA for the CDR3 is TGTGCCAGCAGCTTGGATGTCCTCTCTGGGGCCAACGTCCTGACTTTC. The encoded protein is CASSLDVLSGANVLTF. The entire variable domain, with the rest obtained from reference TRBV5-4 and TRBJ2-6, is as follows: ETGVTQSPTHLIKTRGQQVTLRCSSQSGHNTVSWYQQALGQGPQFIFQYYREEENGRGNFPPRFSGLQFPNYSSELNVNALELDDSALYLCASSLDVLSGANVLTFGAGSRLTVL.